The 21 T cell receptor beta chains reported below all come from one sample, sequenced in a study of T-cell memory formation after mild COVID-19. A single record per CDR3 protein comes from TCRdb applying MiXCR to the 5' RACE reads. The top ten clones hold less than 4% of a sample with about 210,000 distinct CDR3 sequences, about 10% of them seen once. Input material: PBMCs or a T cell subset sorted from them (not recorded which). The receptors come from a man aged 18-30 years who had mild COVID-19 (a few samples of this study predate the infection). Cell type and time point are not known.

J is TRBJ1-5 and V is TRBV5-1; perhaps TRBD1 as D (5 bases). Trimming shortened V by 4 bases and J by 3 bases, and 11 bases separated the two germline ends. The germline V gene has CDR1 SGHRS and CDR2 YFSETQ. This CDR3 comprises 14 residues. This CDR3 reads CASSPMGDNQPQHF. CDR3 DNA sequence: TGCGCCAGCAGCCCGATGGGGGACAATCAGCCCCAGCATTTT.

The genes are TRBV5-6 and TRBJ1-2; D not resolved. CDR3 size: 14 residues. Germline V gives CDR1 SGHDT, CDR2 YYEEEE. The V end was cut by 4 bases, the J end by 0 bases, with 10 bases between. This chain's CDR3 is CASSPMQSNYGYTF. The CDR3 DNA reads as TGTGCCAGCAGCCCTATGCAGTCTAACTATGGCTACACCTTC.

This clonotype was recorded at least ten times. The chain uses TRBV12-3 or TRBV12-4 and TRBJ1-4; weak D call: TRBD1 (5 bases). The CDR3 is 14 amino acids. The V and J ends lost 6 bases and 6 bases respectively, with 14 bases between them. CDR3 loop: CASSGGSSDEKLFF. The CDR3 region has the DNA TGTGCCAGCAGCGGGGGGAGCAGTGATGAAAAACTGTTTTTT.

The table lists this clonotype with many counts. This chain connects TRBV5-1 to TRBJ2-1, with 9 bases matching TRBD2. J gave up 6 bases and V 1 base, and 5 bases lay outside the gene matches. The CDR3 extends over 15 amino acids. The germline V gene encodes CDR1 SGHRS and CDR2 YFSETQ. The CDR3 spells CASSLMRGGRNEQFF. CDR3 sequence (DNA): TGCGCCAGCAGCTTGATGCGGGGGGGCCGCAATGAGCAGTTCTTC.

This clonotype was recorded a few times. This sequence joins TRBV4-3 and TRBJ1-1; no definite D call. The germline gives CDR1 LGHNA, CDR2 YSLEER. The CDR3 sequence is 15 residues long. Trimming pared 1 base from V and 8 bases from J, leaving 17 bases between. CDR3 loop: CASSQGHTESAEAFF. The CDR3, as DNA: TGCGCCAGCAGCCAAGGTCACACCGAATCGGCCGAAGCTTTCTTT.

This clonotype occurred a few times. The V gene is TRBV5-1, the J gene TRBJ2-7, with a tentative D call TRBD1 (6 bases). V lost 4 bases and J 5 bases, leaving 10 bases between the germline ends. Germline V lookup: CDR1 SGHRS, CDR2 YFSETQ. The CDR3 spans 12 residues. CDR3 in DNA: TGCGCCAGCAGCATAGGACAGCACGAGCAGTACTTC. It codes for CASSIGQHEQYF.

The gene calls are TRBV7-2 and TRBJ2-7; 11 bases are shared with TRBD2. Unmatched junction bases numbered 2, after V lost 5 bases and J lost 2 bases. This CDR3 comprises 14 residues. The germline CDR1 and CDR2 sequences are SGHTA and FQGNSA. DNA of the CDR3: TGTGCCAGCAGCCTGACTAGCGGGGCCTACGAGCAGTACGTC. Its translation: CASSLTSGAYEQYV.

The CDR3 protein is CASSLLQGSGANVLTF. The CDR3 region has the DNA TGCGCCAGCAGCCTACTACAGGGTTCTGGGGCCAACGTCCTGACTTTC. The rearrangement joins TRBV4-1 to TRBJ2-6; D might be TRBD1 (6 bases). Germline V gene lookup returns CDR1 MGHRA and CDR2 YSYEKL. V lost 4 bases and J lost 1, with 11 bases in between. This CDR3 has 16 amino acids.

This sequence joins TRBV7-2 and TRBJ1-2; D is ambiguous. The CDR3 is 12 residues long. Germline CDR1 SGHTA, CDR2 FQGNSA. V lost 2 bases and J 4 bases, leaving 5 bases between the germline ends. CDR3 amino acids: CASSLRIYGYTF. CDR3 nucleotides: TGTGCCAGCAGCTTAAGGATCTATGGCTACACCTTC.

This clonotype was found a few times. The J gene is TRBJ2-1, the V gene TRBV7-2; 8 positions match TRBD2. The germline V gene encodes CDR1 SGHTA and CDR2 FQGNSA. The CDR3 extends over 18 amino acids. Trimming at V came to 0 bases and at J to 1 base, leaving 8 bases not matched to a gene. The CDR3 nucleotides read TGTGCCAGCAGCTTAGCATTAACGGGGGGGATATCCTACAATGAGCAGTTCTTC. Amino acids: CASSLALTGGISYNEQFF.

The table lists this clonotype with a few counts. V is TRBV6-5 and J is TRBJ2-2, with 10 bases that match TRBD2. CDR1 and CDR2 (germline): MNHEY, SVGAGI. CDR3 length: 15 amino acids. J lost 7 bases, V lost 2 bases, and 4 bases had no gene match. The CDR3 sequence: CASSYSGGGGGELFF. As DNA, the CDR3 is TGTGCCAGCAGTTACAGCGGGGGGGGAGGCGGGGAGCTGTTTTTT.

This clonotype was seen more than once but under ten times. The chain links TRBV4-3 to TRBJ2-3; no clear D gene. The CDR3 consists of 15 residues. Germline CDR1 is LGHNA and CDR2 is YSLEER. The V end was cut by 4 bases, the J end by 4 bases, with 15 bases between. The CDR3 loop is CASSPRLTRPDTQYF. The CDR3 DNA follows: TGCGCCAGCAGCCCGCGCCTGACCAGGCCAGATACGCAGTATTTT.

This clonotype was counted at least ten times. V usage is TRBV5-1 and J usage is TRBJ1-5; TRBD1 matches at 7 bases. Trimming took 2 bases from V and 6 from J; bases not matched to a gene: 5. The length of the CDR3 is 14 residues. The germline CDR1 and CDR2 sequences are SGHRS and YFSETQ. In DNA, the CDR3 is TGCGCCAGCAGCTTCGGCCAGGGGGGTCAGCCCCAGCATTTT. Translating it yields CASSFGQGGQPQHF.

This clonotype was seen only a few times. The V and J genes are TRBV5-1 and TRBJ2-3; 8 nucleotides line up with TRBD1. The J segment lost 0 bases and the V segment lost 0 bases, leaving 9 bases of the junction unmatched. Germline V gene lookup returns CDR1 SGHRS and CDR2 YFSETQ. This CDR3 spans 18 amino acids. This CDR3 reads CASSLVPRQGFSTDTQYF. The CDR3 DNA reads TGCGCCAGCAGCTTGGTACCTCGACAGGGGTTTAGCACAGATACGCAGTATTTT.

The gene calls are TRBV2 and TRBJ2-3; TRBD2 matches 10 bases. Trimming cost V 6 bases and J 4 bases; bases outside gene matches: 4. Germline CDR1 SNHLY, CDR2 FYNNEI. The CDR3 is 14 residues long. CDR3 in amino acids: CASRKAGGADTQYF. CDR3 in DNA: TGTGCCAGCAGAAAAGCGGGGGGGGCAGATACGCAGTATTTT.

In this sample, this clonotype turned up a few times. V is TRBV20-1 and J is TRBJ2-7, with D possibly matching TRBD2 (5 bases). V gave up 5 bases and J gave up 2 bases, with 13 bases separating them. This CDR3 region has 13 residues. CDR1 is DFQATT and CDR2 is SNEGSKA in the germline V gene (reference sequence). The CDR3 here is CSARRTPTYEQYF. In DNA, the CDR3 is TGCAGTGCTCGGAGGACTCCCACCTACGAGCAGTACTTC.

This clonotype turned up a few times. The rearrangement joins TRBV7-6 to TRBJ2-3; 12 bases line up with TRBD2. The CDR3 sequence is 18 residues long. Germline assignment: CDR1 SGHVS and CDR2 FNYEAQ. The V gene end was trimmed by 0 bases and the J gene end by 1 base; junction bases not matched to a gene: 5. The CDR3 nucleotides are TGTGCCAGCAGCTTAGCCCCAACTAGCGGGGGGCGCACAGATACGCAGTATTTT. Protein: CASSLAPTSGGRTDTQYF.

This chain joins TRBV12-3 or TRBV12-4 and TRBJ1-1; 7 bases line up with TRBD1. V trimming: 6 bases; J trimming: 11 bases; junction bases outside the gene matches: 15. This CDR3 has 14 residues. Here the CDR3 reads CASSGDSPTGGAFF. The CDR3 coding sequence is TGTGCCAGCAGCGGGGACAGTCCGACCGGCGGGGCTTTCTTT.

There are many counts of this clonotype. The genes are TRBV5-6 and TRBJ2-7; D gene ambiguous. This CDR3 region has 13 residues. Germline CDR1 and CDR2: SGHDT and YYEEEE. Trimming removed 0 bases at V and 4 bases at J, with 8 bases between. CDR3 DNA: TGTGCCAGCAGCTTGGGCAGTCCTTACGAGCAGTACTTC. Translating gives CASSLGSPYEQYF. Supplemented by reference TRBV5-6 and TRBJ2-7, the full variable domain reads DAGVTQSPTHLIKTRGQQVTLRCSPKSGHDTVSWYQQALGQGPQFIFQYYEEEERQRGNFPDRFSGHQFPNYSSELNVNALLLGDSALYLCASSLGSPYEQYFGPGTRLTVT.

V gene TRBV5-1 combines with J gene TRBJ2-7; no firm D call. V lost 2 bases and J lost 6, with 12 bases in between. The germline CDR1 and CDR2 sequences are SGHRS and YFSETQ. The CDR3 extends over 13 amino acids. The CDR3, as DNA: TGCGCCAGCAGCTTCGACGGACCCGGCGAGCAGTACTTC. It is translated as CASSFDGPGEQYF.

This clonotype was seen more than once but under ten times. This rearrangement joins TRBV20-1 to TRBJ2-3; D assignment may be TRBD1 or TRBD2 (6 bases each). The CDR3 consists of 15 residues. Trimming removed 1 base at V and 3 bases at J, with 14 bases between. The germline V gene encodes CDR1 DFQATT and CDR2 SNEGSKA (reference sequence). The CDR3 is CSARGFGGPTDTQYF. DNA for the CDR3: TGCAGTGCTAGAGGTTTCGGGGGCCCGACAGATACGCAGTATTTT.